The 5 T cell receptor beta chains presented below share a single source sample, sequenced in a study of CD8 T cells in ankylosing spondylitis. In TCRdb, the 5' RACE reads were re-called with MiXCR into one record per CDR3 protein. Among 200,000 to 250,000 distinct CDR3 sequences, about 10% were seen once, and the ten largest hold 5.5% to 8%. The material sequenced was blood, either unsorted or a sorted T cell fraction (not recorded which). The receptors were sampled from a male donor with ankylosing spondylitis or in good health (not recorded which).

This clonotype was seen many times. The CDR3 is CASSLVVSGGLTDTQYF. As DNA, the CDR3 is TGTGCCAGCAGCTTAGTCGTAAGCGGGGGCCTCACAGATACGCAGTATTTT. This chain uses TRBV7-2 with TRBJ2-3, with 8 bases identical to TRBD2. The trim removed 1 base at V and 2 bases at J, leaving 8 bases unmatched. The CDR3 covers 17 residues. Germline V gene lookup returns CDR1 SGHTA and CDR2 FQGNSA.

The chain employs TRBV20-1 and TRBJ2-1; 9 bases fit TRBD2. There are 15 residues in the CDR3. Germline V gene sequence: CDR1 DFQATT, CDR2 SNEGSKA (reference sequence). Losses at the gene ends were 3 bases for V and 4 bases for J; bases not matched to a gene: 7. The CDR3 here is CSASSTSGTYNEQFF. The CDR3 bases are TGCAGTGCTAGTTCGACTAGCGGAACTTACAATGAGCAGTTCTTC.

This clonotype was found many times. This chain connects TRBV20-1 to TRBJ2-1; D is uncertain. V was pared by 0 bases and J by 5 bases, with 2 bases between. Germline CDR1 reads DFQATT; CDR2 reads SNEGSKA (reference sequence). This CDR3 is 11 amino acids long. The CDR3 DNA is TGCAGTGCTAGAGACGACAATGAGCAGTTCTTC. Translation: CSARDDNEQFF.

The chain is built from TRBV6-1 and TRBJ1-5; TRBD1 matches 10 bases. The germline gives CDR1 MNHNS, CDR2 SASEGT. The junction had 12 bases not matched to a gene; V was cut back by 3 bases and J by 7 bases. The CDR3 loop spans 17 amino acids. CDR3 bases: TGTGCCAGCAGTGATCCCCGGACAGGGGGTGTCAGGCAGCCCCAGCATTTT. This sequence encodes CASSDPRTGGVRQPQHF.

This clonotype was detected ten times or more. The chain has TRBV2 and TRBJ2-3; D is unclear. There are 12 residues in the CDR3. V lost 4 bases and J lost 3, with 5 bases in between. Germline CDR1 reads SNHLY; CDR2 reads FYNNEI. CDR3 region: CASSVATDTQYF. Here the CDR3 DNA reads TGTGCCAGCAGTGTAGCAACAGATACGCAGTATTTT.